This T cell receptor (beta chain) was observed in a study of cytomegalovirus exposure and HLA in healthy donors. Study results and caveats: In all likelihood, a cluster of highly shared sequence variants was a sequencing artifact.

The PCR had 60 Vbeta and 13 Jbeta primers. In the original processing: The authors later counted 75 million to 90 million unique TCR beta chains, roughly 10 million of them shared. Only in-frame clones appear in the TCRdb table, and some are missing; sequencing was by immunoSEQ multiplex PCR. D and trimming were read from the DNA, whereas the V and J calls and clone size are those reported in that table. Of about 150,000 clones detected, around 82% appear once; the ten largest clones hold under 8.5%. To note about this clone: Its specificity is not known.

This CDR3 comprises 15 residues. The J segment lost 6 bases and the V segment lost 4 bases, leaving 6 bases of the junction unmatched. Germline V gene data show CDR1 as SNHLY and CDR2 as FYNNEI. In nominal health when sampled, donors likely had unrecorded immune exposures nonetheless. The sample comprised PBMCs. The V and J genes are TRBV2 and TRBJ1-6, with 7 bases that match TRBD1. The TCR originated in a woman aged 45-60 years in good health and CMV-seropositive. CDR3 nucleotide sequence: TGTGCCAGCAGTGTCACCGGGACAGCTAATTCACCCCTCCACTTT. Encoded protein: CASSVTGTANSPLHF.